A single sample gave rise to the 2 T cell receptor beta chains below, sequenced in a study of blood T cell repertoires in COVID-19. Assay: immunoSEQ multiplex PCR; the TCRdb copy retains only in-frame clones and omits some. The sample holds roughly 150,000 clones, roughly 93% seen once. The sample comprised peripheral blood. These receptors originate from a man aged 18 to 30 with acute or convalescent COVID-19.

The chain joins TRBV19 to TRBJ2-2; D gene ambiguous. Per germline, CDR1 LNHDA and CDR2 SQIVND (reference sequence). This CDR3 is built from 14 residues. V was trimmed by 7 bases and J by 1 base, leaving 10 bases between them. The CDR3 DNA is TGTGCCAGTACAATGACACAGAACACCGGGGAGCTGTTTTTT. It translates to CASTMTQNTGELFF. Full variable domain (rest looked up from reference TRBV19 and TRBJ2-2): DGGITQSPKYLFRKEGQNVTLSCEQNLNHDAMYWYRQDPGQGLRLIYYSQIVNDFQKGDIAEGYSVSREKKESFPLTVTSAQKNPTAFYLCASTMTQNTGELFFGEGSRLTVL.

The chain recombines TRBV10-3 with TRBJ1-1; tentatively, D is TRBD1 (6 bases). This CDR3 has 13 residues. V was shortened by 10 bases and J by 1 base, with 13 bases between the two germline ends. Germline CDR1 is ENHRY and CDR2 is SYGVKD. The CDR3 here is CASQGLSNTEAFF. DNA for the CDR3: TGTGCCAGTCAGGGGCTTTCGAACACTGAAGCTTTCTTT.